Shown below are 29 T cell receptor beta chains from a single sample sequenced in a study of long-term antiretroviral therapy in people with HIV. Sequencing used immunoSEQ v3.0 at survey level. Method: immunoSEQ multiplex PCR; TCRdb's copy keeps in-frame clones and lacks some. The data hold around 24,000 clones, with 75% to 85% observed a single time. The sample was unsorted PBMCs, taken 0.5 years after starting antiretroviral therapy. The source is a woman aged 40 to 50 with HIV.

This chain connects TRBV2 to TRBJ2-7, with D possibly TRBD1 on 6 matching bases. From germline, CDR1 is SNHLY and CDR2 FYNNEI. The CDR3 spans 13 residues. V gave up 11 bases and J gave up 5 bases, with 19 bases separating them. The CDR3 reads CAFRGEGANEQYF. The CDR3 region has the DNA TGTGCCTTCAGGGGAGAGGGTGCCAACGAGCAGTACTTC. Based on the CDR3 plus reference TRBV2 and TRBJ2-7, the full variable domain is EPEVTQTPSHQVTQMGQEVILRCVPISNHLYFYWYRQILGQKVEFLVSFYNNEISEKSEIFDDQFSVERPDGSNFTLKIRSTKLEDSAMYFCAFRGEGANEQYFGPGTRLTVT.

This clone has a handful of counts. The V call is TRBV4-3, the J call TRBJ1-6; D possibly corresponds to TRBD1 (6 bases). V was pared by 0 bases and J by 9 bases, with 12 bases between. CDR1 and CDR2 from the germline V gene are LGHNA and YSLEER. There are 15 residues in the CDR3. The CDR3 DNA is TGCGCCAGCAGCCAAGAAAGAAGGGGGGCTTCACCCCTCCACTTT. Its translation: CASSQERRGASPLHF.

A single count supports this clone. The genes are TRBV4-2 and TRBJ1-4; TRBD1 matches at 8 bases. This CDR3 has 15 residues. Germline CDR1 is LGHNA and CDR2 is YNFKEQ. The J segment lost 7 bases and the V segment lost 4 bases, leaving 8 bases of the junction unmatched. DNA of the CDR3: TGTGCCAGCAGCCCGGCTGACAGGGGCGGTGAAAAACTGTTTTTT. The encoded protein is CASSPADRGGEKLFF.

This chain uses TRBV15 with TRBJ2-1, with TRBD1 matching over 7 bases. From germline, CDR1 is LNHNV and CDR2 YYDKDF (reference sequence). J gave up 3 bases and V 5 bases, and 13 bases lay outside the gene matches. The CDR3 is 17 amino acids. CDR3 sequence (DNA): TGTGCCACCAGCGGTAAAACGACAGGGATCCGCTACAATGAGCAGTTCTTC. It yields the protein CATSGKTTGIRYNEQFF.

The CDR3 spells CASRSRGGVTGELFF. As DNA, the CDR3 is TGTGCCAGCAGATCTCGGGGGGGCGTCACCGGGGAGCTGTTTTTT. The chain couples TRBV28 to TRBJ2-2; the match to TRBD2 covers 8 bases. J gave up 4 bases and V 6 bases, and 7 bases lay outside the gene matches. Germline lookup yields CDR1 MDHEN and CDR2 SYDVKM. The CDR3 length is 15 residues.

The rearrangement uses TRBV7-3 and TRBJ2-5, with D maybe TRBD1 (6 bases). The V gene lost 5 bases and the J gene lost 4 bases, with 11 bases spanning the gap. Per the germline V gene, CDR1 is SGHTA and CDR2 is FQGTGA. This CDR3 region has 13 residues. The CDR3 DNA is TGTGCCAGCAGCCAGGGGAACCGAGAGACCCAGTACTTC. Encoded protein: CASSQGNRETQYF.

This clone was counted only a few times. The chain recombines TRBV11-2 with TRBJ1-1; maybe TRBD1 (5 bases). Looked up from germline, CDR1 is SGHAT and CDR2 is FQNNGV. This CDR3 spans 13 amino acids. Trimming shortened V by 0 bases and J by 11 bases, and 13 bases separated the two germline ends. The CDR3 sequence is CASSLDDRGGAFF. CDR3 DNA sequence: TGTGCCAGCAGCTTAGATGATAGGGGAGGTGCTTTCTTT.

This clone appeared once. The chain uses TRBV7-9 and TRBJ2-5; D is ambiguous. V was clipped by 1 base and J by 7 bases, with 7 bases between them. In germline, CDR1 is SEHNR, CDR2 FQNEAQ (reference sequence). CDR3 size: 12 residues. The CDR3, as DNA: TGTGCCAGCAGCTTAGGGGTTGCGACCCAGTACTTC. Translation gives CASSLGVATQYF.

The chain carries TRBV18 and TRBJ1-1; D unresolved. V was pared by 2 bases and J by 6 bases, with 7 bases between. This CDR3 region has 12 residues. Looked up from germline, CDR1 is KGHSH and CDR2 is LQKENI. Here the CDR3 reads CASSPVGAEAFF. CDR3 nucleotides: TGTGCCAGCTCACCAGTCGGGGCTGAAGCTTTCTTT.

The chain carries TRBV19 and TRBJ1-1; D uncertain. The CDR3 has 14 amino acids. Trimming took off 3 bases at V and 0 bases at J, with 8 bases between the two ends. CDR1 and CDR2 from the germline V gene are LNHDA and SQIVND (reference sequence). DNA for the CDR3: TGTGCCAGTAGTATCTCGGCCATGAACACTGAAGCTTTCTTT. Its translation: CASSISAMNTEAFF.

The chain couples TRBV7-2 to TRBJ1-5; D is unresolved. The CDR3 loop spans 15 amino acids. Trimming removed 1 base from V and 0 bases from J, with 7 bases in between. Germline CDR1 SGHTA, CDR2 FQGNSA. In DNA form, the CDR3 reads TGTGCCAGCAGCTTAGGTGGCAGTAGCAATCAGCCCCAGCATTTT. This encodes CASSLGGSSNQPQHF.

The chain employs TRBV4-1 and TRBJ1-2, with a tentative D call TRBD1 (5 bases). CDR3 length equals 15 residues. Germline lookup yields CDR1 MGHRA and CDR2 YSYEKL. V was trimmed by 0 bases and J by 2 bases, leaving 10 bases between them. The CDR3 DNA reads TGCGCCAGCAGCCAAGATGCAGGGAGGAACTATGGCTACACCTTC. This gives the protein CASSQDAGRNYGYTF.

DNA for the CDR3: TGTGCCAGCAGTTCCGGGACAGGGGCAAGCTCTGGAAACACCATATATTTT. This translates into CASSSGTGASSGNTIYF. The chain is built from TRBV28 and TRBJ1-3; 10 bases line up with TRBD1. Germline trimming cut 4 bases from V and 0 bases from J; bases unmatched to any gene: 6. Germline CDR1 reads MDHEN; CDR2 reads SYDVKM. The CDR3 has 17 residues.

This chain uses TRBV28 with TRBJ1-2; 7 nucleotides agree with TRBD1. Losses at the gene ends were 8 bases for V and 4 bases for J; bases not matched to a gene: 4. CDR1 is MDHEN, CDR2 SYDVKM, per germline. CDR3 length: 12 amino acids. DNA of the CDR3: TGTGCCAGCCGACAGGGTAGCTATGGCTACACCTTC. It is translated as CASRQGSYGYTF.

The CDR3 sequence: CASSIWDHRTDTQYF. DNA for the CDR3: TGCGCCAGCAGCATATGGGACCACCGCACAGATACGCAGTATTTT. The chain couples TRBV5-1 to TRBJ2-3; D may correspond to TRBD1 or TRBD2 (5 bases each). Germline loops: CDR1 SGHRS, CDR2 YFSETQ. Trimming removed 4 bases from V and 1 base from J, with 13 bases in between. The CDR3 is 15 residues long. Full variable domain (rest looked up from reference TRBV5-1 and TRBJ2-3): KAGVTQTPRYLIKTRGQQVTLSCSPISGHRSVSWYQQTPGQGLQFLFEYFSETQRNKGNFPGRFSGRQFSNSRSEMNVSTLELGDSALYLCASSIWDHRTDTQYFGPGTRLTVL.

The chain couples TRBV14 to TRBJ1-3; TRBD1 is a possible D gene (5 bases). This CDR3 is 12 amino acids long. Germline CDR1 is SGHDN and CDR2 is FVKESK. V was shortened by 8 bases and J by 5 bases, with 10 bases between the two germline ends. The chain's CDR3 is CASSGTRNTIYF. Written as DNA, the CDR3 is TGTGCCAGCTCCGGGACGAGAAACACCATATATTTT.

This chain joins TRBV5-6 and TRBJ2-1, with D unclear. Trimming left V 4 bases short and J 5 bases short, with 13 bases between. Germline V gives CDR1 SGHDT, CDR2 YYEEEE. This CDR3 region has 14 residues. In DNA form, the CDR3 reads TGTGCCAGCAGCCAAGGTCAGAACAACAATGAGCAGTTCTTC. It encodes CASSQGQNNNEQFF.

The chain links TRBV7-3 to TRBJ2-1; TRBD2 agrees at 7 bases. CDR1 and CDR2 (germline): SGHTA, FQGTGA. This CDR3 contains 16 residues. V lost 4 bases, J lost 4 bases, and 10 bases stayed unmatched. CDR3 sequence (DNA): TGTGCCAGCAGCTCACGCCGGGGAGCGGGGTACAATGAGCAGTTCTTC. Protein product: CASSSRRGAGYNEQFF.

The rearrangement uses TRBV2 and TRBJ2-2, with 7 bases identical to TRBD2. The CDR3 is 16 amino acids. V shed 7 bases and J 2 bases; nucleotides not matched to a gene: 10. CDR1 and CDR2 from the germline V gene are SNHLY and FYNNEI. In DNA form, the CDR3 reads TGTGCCAGCATGGGGGGAGCGGGGCGAAACACCGGGGAGCTGTTTTTT. Translation: CASMGGAGRNTGELFF.

This chain joins TRBV7-3 and TRBJ2-7, with D maybe TRBD1 (7 bases). The CDR3 spans 11 residues. The germline gives CDR1 SGHTA, CDR2 FQGTGA. The V end lost 5 bases, the J end lost 6 bases, and 8 bases lay between the germline ends. The CDR3 coding sequence is TGTGCCAGCAGCCAGGGGGGCGAGCAGTACTTC. It encodes CASSQGGEQYF.

This sequence joins TRBV27 and TRBJ2-5; 7 bases agree with TRBD2. CDR1 MNHEY and CDR2 SMNVEV come from the germline V gene (reference sequence). V shed 8 bases, J shed 0 bases, and the junction held 6 bases outside the gene matches. The CDR3 is 14 residues long. As DNA, the CDR3 is TGTGCCAGCTCCGGGGAGGGGAACCAAGAGACCCAGTACTTC. Translating it yields CASSGEGNQETQYF.

This sequence joins TRBV27 and TRBJ2-1, with 7 nucleotides matching TRBD2. Germline values: CDR1 MNHEY, CDR2 SMNVEV (reference sequence). The V segment lost 3 bases and the J segment 5 bases; nucleotides outside the gene matches: 7. The CDR3 contains 15 residues. CDR3 sequence: CASSLWGGEDNEQFF. CDR3 bases: TGTGCCAGCAGTTTGTGGGGAGGGGAAGACAATGAGCAGTTCTTC.

The table lists this clone with a few counts. This chain uses TRBV30 with TRBJ1-6; TRBD1 matches 8 bases. The CDR3 totals 14 residues. Germline CDR1 GTSNPN, CDR2 SVGIG (reference sequence). The V and J ends lost 0 bases and 10 bases, in that order; junction bases with no gene match: 5. This chain's CDR3 is CAWSVGQGKSPLHF. CDR3 bases: TGTGCCTGGAGTGTCGGACAGGGAAAATCACCCCTCCACTTT. Combining the CDR3 with reference TRBV30 and TRBJ1-6 gives the whole variable domain SQTIHQWPATLVQPVGSPLSLECTVEGTSNPNLYWYRQAAGRGLQLLFYSVGIGQISSEVPQNLSASRPQDRQFILSSKKLLLSDSGFYLCAWSVGQGKSPLHFGNGTRLTVT.

The V gene is TRBV10-2, the J gene TRBJ1-2; D perhaps matches TRBD1 (5 bases). This CDR3 has 16 amino acids. Germline V gene sequence: CDR1 WSHSY, CDR2 SAAADI. Trimming cost V 2 bases and J 0 bases, with 13 bases left between them. Here the CDR3 DNA reads TGCGCCAGCAGTGAGGATATGGCAGGGACTAACTATGGCTACACCTTC. Translated: CASSEDMAGTNYGYTF.

The rearrangement joins TRBV11-2 to TRBJ2-7; TRBD1 matches 10 bases. J was trimmed by 2 bases and V by 5 bases; bases with no gene match: 6. CDR3 length: 15 amino acids. The V gene's germline CDR1 is SGHAT and CDR2 FQNNGV. The CDR3 DNA sequence: TGTGCCAGCAGCACGGGGACAGGGGACCCCTACGAGCAGTACTTC. It yields the protein CASSTGTGDPYEQYF. Looking up the rest from reference TRBV11-2 and TRBJ2-7 gives the full variable domain: EAGVAQSPRYKIIEKRQSVAFWCNPISGHATLYWYQQILGQGPKLLIQFQNNGVVDDSQLPKDRFSAERLKGVDSTLKIQPAKLEDSAVYLCASSTGTGDPYEQYFGPGTRLTVT.

This chain joins TRBV6-5 and TRBJ1-2, with D possibly matching TRBD1 (6 bases). This CDR3 comprises 15 residues. V was cut by 3 bases and J by 8 bases, with 19 bases left in between. Per germline, CDR1 MNHEY and CDR2 SVGAGI. The chain's CDR3 is CASSYAPGALGGYTF. The DNA of the CDR3 is TGTGCCAGCAGTTATGCCCCGGGGGCATTAGGGGGCTACACCTTC.

This clone was picked up one time. The CDR3 loop is CASSQEVGEAGSYNEQFF. CDR3 DNA: TGCGCCAGCAGCCAAGAGGTAGGAGAAGCGGGAAGTTACAATGAGCAGTTCTTC. The V call is TRBV4-3, the J call TRBJ2-1, with 7 bases lining up with TRBD2. There are 18 residues in the CDR3. Per the germline V gene, CDR1 is LGHNA and CDR2 is YSLEER. V gave up 0 bases and J gave up 4 bases; unmatched junction bases: 12.

This clone was seen only a few times. J is TRBJ2-3 and V is TRBV5-4, with D perhaps matching TRBD2 (5 bases). The CDR3 consists of 16 residues. The germline V gene encodes CDR1 SGHNT and CDR2 YYREEE (reference sequence). V lost 0 bases and J 3 bases, leaving 14 bases between the germline ends. The DNA for the CDR3 is TGTGCCAGCAGCTTGGGGCTAGGGAGTTTGACAGATACGCAGTATTTT. This gives the protein CASSLGLGSLTDTQYF.

The chain employs TRBV28 and TRBJ1-3, with D uncertain. The V gene lost 10 bases and the J gene lost 2 bases, with 21 bases spanning the gap. Germline V gene lookup returns CDR1 MDHEN and CDR2 SYDVKM. There are 16 residues in the CDR3. DNA of the CDR3: TGTGCCACCCATCCCCCCTTGATGGCCCCTGGAAACACCATATATTTT. It yields the protein CATHPPLMAPGNTIYF.